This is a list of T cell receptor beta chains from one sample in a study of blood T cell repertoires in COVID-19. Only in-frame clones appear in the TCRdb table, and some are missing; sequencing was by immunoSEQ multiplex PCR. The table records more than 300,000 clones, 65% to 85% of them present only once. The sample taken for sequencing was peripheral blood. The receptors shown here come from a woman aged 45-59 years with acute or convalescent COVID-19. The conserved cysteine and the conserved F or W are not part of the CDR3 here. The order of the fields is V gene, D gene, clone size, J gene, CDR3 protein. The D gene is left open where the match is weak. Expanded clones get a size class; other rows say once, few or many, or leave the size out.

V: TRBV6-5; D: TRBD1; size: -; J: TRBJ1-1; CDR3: ASSYAATGGYTEAF
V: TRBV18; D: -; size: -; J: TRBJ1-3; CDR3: ASSPPAGQDFGNTIY
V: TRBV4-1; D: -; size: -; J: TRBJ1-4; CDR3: ASSQVGEGPYGQKLF
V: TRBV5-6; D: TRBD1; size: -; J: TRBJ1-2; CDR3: ASRQGQAGLYT
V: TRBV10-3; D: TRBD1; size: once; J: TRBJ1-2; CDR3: AISGAGGGYT
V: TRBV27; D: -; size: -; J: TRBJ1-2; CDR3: ASSLSPAGLGGYT
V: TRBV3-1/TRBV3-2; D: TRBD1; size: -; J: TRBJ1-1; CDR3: ASSQDIAGGTEAF
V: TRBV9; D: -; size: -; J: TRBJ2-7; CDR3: ASSPYWEGGHWPHEQY
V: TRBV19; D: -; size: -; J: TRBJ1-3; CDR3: ASTVPREPGNTIY
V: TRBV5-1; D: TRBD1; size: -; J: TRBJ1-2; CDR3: ASSLGTGTGYT
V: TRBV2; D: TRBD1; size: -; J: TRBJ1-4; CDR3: ASSREGQATNEKLF
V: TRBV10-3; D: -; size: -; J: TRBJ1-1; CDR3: AISGIDRNTEAF
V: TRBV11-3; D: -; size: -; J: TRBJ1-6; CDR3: ASSLEANSPLH
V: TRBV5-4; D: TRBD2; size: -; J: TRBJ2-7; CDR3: ASSVGGTRGGEQY
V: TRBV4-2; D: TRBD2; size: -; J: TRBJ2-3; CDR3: ASSQARGGSLLSTDTQY
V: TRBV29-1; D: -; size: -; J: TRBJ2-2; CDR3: SAEEGRGELF